This TCR beta chain was documented in a study of T cell repertoires in cytomegalovirus infection. Study overall: Shared public TCR beta signatures pointed to both CMV infection and a matching HLA type. The study's findings and limits: CMV-specific HLA-C-restricted TCR beta clonotypes dominated the ex vivo response. Pooled public TCR beta family frequency picked out CMV carriers with the relevant HLA.

This clonotype was found many times. Its antigen is unknown. The CDR3 runs to 15 residues. Germline values: CDR1 MDHEN, CDR2 SYDVKM. The V and J ends lost 6 bases and 2 bases, in that order; junction bases with no gene match: 6. TCRdb re-derived calls from the reads in MiXCR, one entry per CDR3 protein. The sample contains 510,000 or so distinct CDR3 sequences, 26% of which appear only once. The receptor comes from a human donor in good health (CMV status not recorded). Some clones in this sample may be carry-over from other donors' samples. The chain carries TRBV28 and TRBJ2-1, with 8 nucleotides matching TRBD2. Sequenced: PBMCs. The CDR3 here is CASSTGGLAYNEQFF. For the CDR3, the DNA is TGTGCCAGCAGCACGGGAGGGCTCGCCTACAATGAGCAGTTCTTC.